This T cell receptor (beta chain) was sequenced in a study of identical twins. Study results and caveats: Among monozygotic twins, out-of-frame TCR alpha sharing exceeded what models predicted.

Worth noting for this clonotype: The antigen is unknown.

Looked up from germline, CDR1 is ENHRY and CDR2 is SYGVKD. The CDR3 has 15 amino acids. Trimming took off 0 bases at V and 7 bases at J, with 13 bases between the two ends. The donors were all healthy and Caucasian. TCRdb passed the 5' RACE reads through MiXCR, listing each CDR3 protein once. Of around 480,000 distinct CDR3 sequences listed, 11% to 15% are singletons. A further study also used this sample, focusing on yellow fever vaccine responses in identical twins.

The chain couples TRBV10-3 to TRBJ2-1; D tentatively fits TRBD1 or TRBD2 (5 bases each). Sequences were obtained from CD4+ T cells sorted from blood. This TCR was sampled from a young woman in good health. CDR3 nucleotides: TGTGCCATCAGTGAGTCAGCGGACAAGGGGAATGAGCAGTTCTTC. The encoded protein is CAISESADKGNEQFF.